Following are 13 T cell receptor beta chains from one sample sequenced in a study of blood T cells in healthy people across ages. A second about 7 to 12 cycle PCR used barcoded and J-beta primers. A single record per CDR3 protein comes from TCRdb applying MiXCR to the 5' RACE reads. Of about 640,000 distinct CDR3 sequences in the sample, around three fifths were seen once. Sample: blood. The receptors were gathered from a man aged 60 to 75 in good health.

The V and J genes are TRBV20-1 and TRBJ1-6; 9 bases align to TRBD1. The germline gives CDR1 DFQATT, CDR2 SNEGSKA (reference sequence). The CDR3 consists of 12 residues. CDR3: CRAGQGKLPLHF. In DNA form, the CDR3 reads TGCAGGGCGGGACAGGGAAAGTTACCCCTCCACTTT.

The CDR3, as DNA: TGTGCCAGCAGTCGAACTTCTTTTTCCTTCGTAGATACGCAGTATTTT. It specifies CASSRTSFSFVDTQYF. The chain recombines TRBV12-3 or TRBV12-4 with TRBJ2-3, with no clear D. The CDR3 length is 16 residues. V was pared by 5 bases and J by 5 bases, with 20 bases between.

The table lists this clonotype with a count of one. CDR3 protein: CASSLMASSQVAKNIQYF. The CDR3 DNA reads as TGTGCCAGCAGCTTGATGGCTAGCTCCCAAGTAGCCAAAAACATTCAGTACTTC. V and J are TRBV5-4 and TRBJ2-4; a possible D gene is TRBD2 (5 bases). Per germline, CDR1 SGHNT and CDR2 YYREEE (reference sequence). Deletions cut 1 base from V and 0 bases from J, with 17 bases between. The CDR3 has 18 residues.

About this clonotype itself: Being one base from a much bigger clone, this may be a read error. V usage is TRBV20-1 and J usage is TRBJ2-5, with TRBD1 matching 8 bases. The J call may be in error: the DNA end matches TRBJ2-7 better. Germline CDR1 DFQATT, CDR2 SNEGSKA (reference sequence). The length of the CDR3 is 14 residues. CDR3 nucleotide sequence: TGCAGTGCTAGAGTCCCGGACAGGGTTTACGAGCAGTACTTC. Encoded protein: CSARVPDRVYEQYF.

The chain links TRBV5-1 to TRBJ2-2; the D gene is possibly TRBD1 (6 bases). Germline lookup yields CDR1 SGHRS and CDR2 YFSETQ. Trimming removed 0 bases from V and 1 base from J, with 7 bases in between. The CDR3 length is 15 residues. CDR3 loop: CASSLATGNTGELFF. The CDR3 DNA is TGCGCCAGCAGCTTGGCGACAGGGAACACCGGGGAGCTGTTTTTT.

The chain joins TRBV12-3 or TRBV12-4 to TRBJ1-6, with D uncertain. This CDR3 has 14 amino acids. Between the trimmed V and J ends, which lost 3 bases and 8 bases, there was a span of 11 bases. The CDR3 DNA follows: TGTGCCAGCAGTTTGGATGGGCAGCATTCACCCCTCCACTTT. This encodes CASSLDGQHSPLHF.

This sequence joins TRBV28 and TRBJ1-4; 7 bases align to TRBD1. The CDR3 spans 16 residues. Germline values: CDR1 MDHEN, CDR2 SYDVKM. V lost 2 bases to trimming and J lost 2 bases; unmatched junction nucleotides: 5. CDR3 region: CASSLPTGMTNEKLFF. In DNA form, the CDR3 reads TGTGCCAGCAGTTTACCGACAGGGATGACTAATGAAAAACTGTTTTTT.

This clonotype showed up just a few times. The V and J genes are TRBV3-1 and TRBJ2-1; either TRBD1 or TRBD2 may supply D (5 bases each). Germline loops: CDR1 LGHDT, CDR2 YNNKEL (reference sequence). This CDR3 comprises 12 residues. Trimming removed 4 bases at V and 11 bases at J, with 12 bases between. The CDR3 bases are TGTGCCAGCAGCCCGGGACCCCTCAAGCAGTTCTTC. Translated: CASSPGPLKQFF.

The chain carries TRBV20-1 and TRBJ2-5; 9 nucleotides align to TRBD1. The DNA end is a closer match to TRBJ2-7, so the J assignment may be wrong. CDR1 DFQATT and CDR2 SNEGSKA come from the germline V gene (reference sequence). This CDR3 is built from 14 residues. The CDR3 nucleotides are TGCAGTCCAATTCGAGGGGACAGGGTTTACGAGCAGTACTTC. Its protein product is CSPIRGDRVYEQYF.

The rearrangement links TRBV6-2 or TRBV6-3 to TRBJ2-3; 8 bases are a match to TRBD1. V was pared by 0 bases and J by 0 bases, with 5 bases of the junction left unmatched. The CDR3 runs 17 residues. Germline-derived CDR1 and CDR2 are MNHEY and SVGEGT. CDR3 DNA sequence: TGTGCCAGCAGTTACTCGCCAGGGGGCTCTAGCACAGATACGCAGTATTTT. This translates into CASSYSPGGSSTDTQYF.

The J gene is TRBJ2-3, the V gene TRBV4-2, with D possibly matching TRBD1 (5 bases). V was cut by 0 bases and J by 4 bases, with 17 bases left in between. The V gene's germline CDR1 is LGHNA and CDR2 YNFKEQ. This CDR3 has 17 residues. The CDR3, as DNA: TGTGCCAGCAGCCAAGATACGTCGGCAGGGATCCCAGATACGCAGTATTTT. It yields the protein CASSQDTSAGIPDTQYF.

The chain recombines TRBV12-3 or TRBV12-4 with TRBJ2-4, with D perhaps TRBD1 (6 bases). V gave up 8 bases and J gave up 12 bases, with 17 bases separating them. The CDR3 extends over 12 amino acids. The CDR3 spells CASAPQGTNQYF. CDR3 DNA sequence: TGTGCCAGCGCCCCCCAGGGGACCAATCAGTACTTC.

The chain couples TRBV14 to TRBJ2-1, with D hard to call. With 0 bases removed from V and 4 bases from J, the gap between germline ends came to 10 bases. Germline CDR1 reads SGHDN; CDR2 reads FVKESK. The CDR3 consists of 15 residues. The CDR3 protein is CASSQDPAEYNEQFF. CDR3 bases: TGTGCCAGCAGCCAAGATCCGGCAGAGTACAATGAGCAGTTCTTC.